Sequencing of this T cell receptor beta chain was carried out in a study of shared clonotypes between healthy human individuals. Study-wide context: A few men and two women, aged 18 to 49, were donors. Study observations and caveats: Blood alone was sampled, and tissue repertoires likely differ.

Note on this clone: Its antigen remains unidentified.

The table came from immunoSEQ multiplex PCR; TCRdb's copy has only in-frame clones and leaves some out. The data show 800,000 to 1,200,000 clones, around 78% seen once. Looked up from germline, CDR1 is LNHNV and CDR2 is YYDKDF (reference sequence). The V and J ends lost 1 base and 0 bases respectively, with 12 bases between them. This CDR3 is 16 amino acids long. Healthy adults negative for HIV, lacking recent acute infections or vaccinations, served as donors. The chain employs TRBV15 and TRBJ2-5; D may be TRBD1 (5 bases). Sequencing was performed on memory CD4+ T cells from PBMCs. Documented subset: CD45RA-negative fraction. This TCR was sampled from a man aged 18 to 29 in good health. Some clones in this sample may be carry-over from other donors' samples. The CDR3 sequence: CATSRGVGAYQETQYF. The DNA of the CDR3 is TGTGCCACCAGCAGAGGAGTTGGGGCGTACCAAGAGACCCAGTACTTC. Drawing the rest from reference TRBV15 and TRBJ2-5, the complete variable domain is DAMVIQNPRYQVTQFGKPVTLSCSQTLNHNVMYWYQQKSSQAPKLLFHYYDKDFNNEADTPDNFQSRRPNTSFCFLDIRSPGLGDTAMYLCATSRGVGAYQETQYFGPGTRLLVL.